This T cell receptor beta chain was observed in a study of CD4 T cells in relation to SARS-CoV-2 and coronaviruses. Across the whole study: ViraFEST: approximately 10-day antigen culture of PBMCs, then TCR beta CDR3 sequencing.

To note about this clone: Antigen specificity is unknown.

Per germline, CDR1 KGHSH and CDR2 LQKENI. The CDR3 has 15 residues. V lost 3 bases, J lost 2 bases, and 5 bases stayed unmatched. CD4+ T cells from unexposed donors were obtained before the COVID-19 pandemic (2011-2018). CD4+ T cells were isolated from the cells after 10 days of culture. Unexposed-donor CD4+ T cells were probed with SARS-CoV-2 S/N and four cold-coronavirus spikes, cells permitting. TCRdb's table, derived via immunoSEQ multiplex PCR, lists solely in-frame clones and lacks some. The table lists 20,000 to 25,000 clones, 76% of them singletons, with 17% in the top ten. This clonotype was sampled from a human donor in good health. Sequenced: CD4+ T cells from PBMCs, cultured in vitro. The chain uses TRBV18 and TRBJ2-5; 8 nucleotides match TRBD1. The CDR3 region is CASSPRQGWQETQYF. In nucleotides, the CDR3 is TGTGCCAGCTCACCCCGACAGGGGTGGCAAGAGACCCAGTACTTC.